This is a list of T cell receptor beta chains from one sample in a study of blood T cell repertoires in COVID-19. The repertoire was sequenced with immunoSEQ multiplex PCR; TCRdb's copy has only in-frame clones and lacks some. Here the sample spans about 220,000 clones, approximately 78% being singletons. Sequenced: peripheral blood. The source is a woman in her sixties or seventies with COVID-19, enrolled during active disease. The CDR3 runs from the conserved cysteine through the conserved F or W. D genes are given only for firm matches. Only part of the rows carry a size: once, few, many, or a class if the clone is expanded.

>once|TRBV7-3|TRBD2|TRBJ2-1
TGTGCCAGCAGCGCGGGACTAGCCTTTAACAATGAGCAGTTCTTC
CASSAGLAFNNEQFF
>NA|TRBV4-1|TRBD1|TRBJ1-6
TGCGCCAGCAGCCATTTGTTGGGACAGGATAATTCACCCCTCCACTTT
CASSHLLGQDNSPLHF
>NA|TRBV18|NA|TRBJ2-2
TGTGCCAGCTCAATATCACAGGGTCTACTGACGGGCACCGGGGAGCTGTTTTTT
CASSISQGLLTGTGELFF
>NA|TRBV29-1|TRBD1|TRBJ2-1
TGCAGCGCAACGGGACAGGGTTTTTATGAGCAGTTCTTC
CSATGQGFYEQFF
>NA|TRBV5-4|NA|TRBJ1-6
TGTGCCAGCAGCCTCAGGGAGGCACCCCTCCACTTT
CASSLREAPLHF
>NA|TRBV2|TRBD2|TRBJ2-3
TGTGCCAGCAGTTTCGGGACTAGCGGCCCTAGCACAGATACGCAGTATTTT
CASSFGTSGPSTDTQYF
>NA|TRBV20-1|NA|TRBJ1-1
TGCAGTGCCCCCCTAACCCAGGGGGCTTTCTTT
CSAPLTQGAFF
>NA|TRBV7-2|NA|TRBJ1-4
TGTGCCAGCAGCTTAGCGCCCGGGTCTAATGAAAAACTGTTTTTT
CASSLAPGSNEKLFF
>NA|TRBV5-1|TRBD2|TRBJ2-2
TGCGCCAGCAGCTTGGAACTAGCGAAGAACACCGGGGAGCTGTTTTTT
CASSLELAKNTGELFF
>NA|TRBV15|NA|TRBJ1-2
TGTGCCACCAGCAGAGACAGAACCTATGGCTACACCTTC
CATSRDRTYGYTF
>NA|TRBV19|TRBD2|TRBJ2-1
TGTGCCAGTAGTGGGCTAGCGGCATCTTCCTACAATGAGCAGTTCTTC
CASSGLAASSYNEQFF
>NA|TRBV19|NA|TRBJ2-4
TGTGCCAGTAGGCCCGGTGGAGGAGGTATTAGAAACATTCAGTACTTC
CASRPGGGGIRNIQYF
>once|TRBV5-5|NA|TRBJ2-3
TGTGCCAGCAGCTTGTCGTGGGGGGATCGAGGCACAGATACGCAGTATTTT
CASSLSWGDRGTDTQYF
>NA|TRBV5-1|TRBD1|TRBJ2-1
TGCGCCAGCAGCTTGGAGAGCCAGGGGGTTAGGAAGGGAGAGCAGTTCTTC
CASSLESQGVRKGEQFF
>NA|TRBV7-9|NA|TRBJ2-5
TGTGCCAGCACTAACGACACCCAAGAGACCCAGTACTTC
CASTNDTQETQYF
>NA|TRBV7-2|TRBD1|TRBJ1-5
TGTGCCAGCAGCCCAAAGACAGGGTCGCCCCAGCATTTT
CASSPKTGSPQHF
>NA|TRBV18|TRBD1|TRBJ1-1
TGTGCCAGCTCTAGGGACAGCCCCATGAACACTGAAGCTTTCTTT
CASSRDSPMNTEAFF
>few|TRBV3-1/TRBV3-2|NA|TRBJ1-2
TGTGCCAGCAGCCAAGTGGTCGGGGAGGGGCCCGGCTACACCTTC
CASSQVVGEGPGYTF
>few|TRBV3-1/TRBV3-2|TRBD2|TRBJ2-1
TGTGCCAGCAGCTTGAATGGCGGGGGGGATGAGCAGTTCTTC
CASSLNGGGDEQFF
>NA|TRBV12-3/TRBV12-4|NA|TRBJ2-5
TGTGCCAGCACTGGCGGGAAGCAAGAGACCCAGTACTTC
CASTGGKQETQYF
>NA|TRBV10-2|NA|TRBJ2-7
TGCGCCAGCAGTGTTCAGGTTTCCTACGAGCAGTACTTC
CASSVQVSYEQYF
>NA|TRBV7-9|TRBD1|TRBJ2-3
TGTGCCAGCGCCTCGCCAGGGGGCCTCACAGATACGCAGTATTTT
CASASPGGLTDTQYF
>NA|TRBV5-5|NA|TRBJ2-5
TGTGCCAGCAGGTCAGGGGTAGAGACCCAGTACTTC
CASRSGVETQYF
>NA|TRBV6-5|TRBD1|TRBJ1-5
TGTGCCAGCAGTCGAACAGGGGACAATCAGCCCCAGCATTTT
CASSRTGDNQPQHF
>NA|TRBV10-1|TRBD2|TRBJ2-3
TGCGCCAGCAGTGAGTCGGGACTAGCGGGAGGAAGGGCAGATACGCAGTATTTT
CASSESGLAGGRADTQYF
>NA|TRBV28|NA|TRBJ2-1
TGTGCCAGCAGTTTATACTCCCGGGGAAGCAATGAGCAGTTCTTC
CASSLYSRGSNEQFF
>NA|TRBV9|TRBD2|TRBJ2-7
TGTGCCAGCAACCGGGGGGGACTAGCAGACTACGAGCAGTACTTC
CASNRGGLADYEQYF
>NA|TRBV5-1|NA|TRBJ2-1
TGCGCCAGCAGCTTGGACCGGGACAGGCGGGGGAATGAGCAGTTCTTC
CASSLDRDRRGNEQFF
>NA|TRBV6-1|NA|TRBJ2-5
TGTGCCAGCAGTGAACAGACAGTCCAAGAGACCCAGTACTTC
CASSEQTVQETQYF
>NA|TRBV27|NA|TRBJ1-3
TGTGCCAGCAGAACAGGGCCCTCTGGAAACACCATATATTTT
CASRTGPSGNTIYF
>NA|TRBV30|NA|TRBJ1-1
TGTGCCTGGAGTGCCTCTAATTGGAACACTGAAGCTTTCTTT
CAWSASNWNTEAFF
>NA|TRBV4-3|TRBD1|TRBJ1-6
TGCGCCAGCAGCCAAGATCAGTGGGACAGGGGGAGCTCCTATAATTCACCCCTCCACTTT
CASSQDQWDRGSSYNSPLHF
>NA|TRBV5-1|NA|TRBJ1-3
TGCGCCAGCAGCTTGATCGGCTCTGGAAACACCATATATTTT
CASSLIGSGNTIYF
>NA|TRBV19|NA|TRBJ1-2
TGTGCCAGTAGTTCCCGACTCTATGGCTACACCTTC
CASSSRLYGYTF
>NA|TRBV7-9|TRBD1|TRBJ1-2
TGTGCCAGCAGCCAGGGACAGACCGGCTATGGCTACACCTTC
CASSQGQTGYGYTF
>once|TRBV5-1|NA|TRBJ1-2
TGCGCCAGCAGCCAGACGGGTGGCCTGGACTATGGCTACACCTTC
CASSQTGGLDYGYTF
>NA|TRBV6-8|NA|TRBJ2-4
TGTGCCAGCATTTGTAACAGGGATGAGAAAAACATTCAGTACTTC
CASICNRDEKNIQYF
>NA|TRBV6-5|NA|TRBJ1-1
TGTGCCAGCAGTTACGAGGCGAACACTGAAGCTTTCTTT
CASSYEANTEAFF
>once|TRBV28|TRBD1|TRBJ1-2
TGTGCCAGCAGGTATGGAGGACAGGGACAGTACTATGGCTACACCTTC
CASRYGGQGQYYGYTF
>NA|TRBV30|TRBD1|TRBJ1-2
TGTGCCTGGAGTGTAGGACAGGGCTATGGCTACACCTTC
CAWSVGQGYGYTF
>NA|TRBV19|NA|TRBJ2-7
TGTGCCAGTGGAATCAGGGACGAGCAGTACTTC
CASGIRDEQYF
>NA|TRBV3-1/TRBV3-2|NA|TRBJ1-4
TGTGCCAGCAGCCAACAGGCGGGAGGGAATGAAAAACTGTTTTTT
CASSQQAGGNEKLFF
>NA|TRBV6-5|NA|TRBJ2-1
TGTGCCAGCAGTTACTCGTGGGGAGTCGGAAATGAGCAGTTCTTC
CASSYSWGVGNEQFF
>NA|TRBV29-1|NA|TRBJ1-2
TGCAGCCTGACCGGGACTAACTATGGCTACACCTTC
CSLTGTNYGYTF
>NA|TRBV24-1|TRBD1|TRBJ1-2
TGTGCCACCAGTGACCGGACCGGGACAGGGGAGGGTGGCTACACCTTC
CATSDRTGTGEGGYTF
>NA|TRBV7-3|NA|TRBJ2-2
TGTGCCAGCAGAGACAGCTCGAACACCGGGGAGCTGTTTTTT
CASRDSSNTGELFF
>NA|TRBV30|TRBD2|TRBJ2-3
TGTGCCTGGAGTGTTGCCCTCTCGACTAGCGGGAGAGATACGCAGTATTTT
CAWSVALSTSGRDTQYF
>NA|TRBV19|NA|TRBJ1-5
TGTGCCAGTAGTATAGCCCGGGACACCTGGAATAGCAATCAGCCCCAGCATTTT
CASSIARDTWNSNQPQHF
>NA|TRBV7-2|TRBD2|TRBJ2-5
TGTGCCAGCAGCTCCGGGACTAGACAAGAGACCCAGTACTTC
CASSSGTRQETQYF